This T cell receptor (beta chain) was found in a study of T cells after yellow fever vaccination. TCRdb ran MiXCR on the 5' RACE reads and lists one entry per CDR3 protein. The profile covers about 160,000 distinct CDR3 sequences, with roughly a tenth appearing a single time and 35% to 40% taken by the ten largest. This clonotype has only a few counts. The input for sequencing was CD8+ T cells sorted from PBMCs, taken 45 days after the yellow fever booster vaccination. The receptor was derived from a man younger than 35 who received the YFV17D yellow fever vaccine.

This chain's CDR3 is CASSQVYWDRGVIPYF. The CDR3 bases are TGCGCCAGCAGCCAAGTGTATTGGGACAGGGGAGTGATTCCGTACTTC. This chain uses TRBV4-3 with TRBJ2-7; 10 nucleotides match TRBD1. The CDR3 totals 16 residues. V was clipped by 1 base and J by 12 bases; unmatched bases: 15. CDR1 is LGHNA and CDR2 is YSLEER in the germline V gene.